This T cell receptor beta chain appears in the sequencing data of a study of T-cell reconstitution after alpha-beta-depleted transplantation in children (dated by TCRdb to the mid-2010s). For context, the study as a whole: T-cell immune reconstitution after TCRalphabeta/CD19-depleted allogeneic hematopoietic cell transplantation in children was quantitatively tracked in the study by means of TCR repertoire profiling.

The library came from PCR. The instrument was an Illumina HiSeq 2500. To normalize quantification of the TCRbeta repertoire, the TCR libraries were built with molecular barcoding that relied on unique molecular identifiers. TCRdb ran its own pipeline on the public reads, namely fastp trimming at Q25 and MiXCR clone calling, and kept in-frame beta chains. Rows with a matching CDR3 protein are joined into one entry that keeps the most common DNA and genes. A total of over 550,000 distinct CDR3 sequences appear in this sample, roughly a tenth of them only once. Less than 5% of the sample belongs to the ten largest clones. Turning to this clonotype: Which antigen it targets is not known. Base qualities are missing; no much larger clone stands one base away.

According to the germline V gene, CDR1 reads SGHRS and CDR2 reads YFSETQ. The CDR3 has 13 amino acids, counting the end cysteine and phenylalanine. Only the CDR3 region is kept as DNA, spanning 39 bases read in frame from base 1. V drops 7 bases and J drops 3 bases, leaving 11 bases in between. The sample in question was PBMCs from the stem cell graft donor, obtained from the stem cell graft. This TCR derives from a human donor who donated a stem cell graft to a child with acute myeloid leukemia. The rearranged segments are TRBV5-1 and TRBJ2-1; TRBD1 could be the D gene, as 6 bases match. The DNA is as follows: TGCGCCAGCGCCGGGACAAGCTACAATGAGCAGTTCTTC. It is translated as CASAGTSYNEQFF.